This T cell receptor beta chain was identified during a study of blood T cell repertoires in COVID-19. Profiled with immunoSEQ multiplex PCR; TCRdb holds only in-frame clones, not every one. Here the sample spans around 200,000 clones, 75% to 85% being singletons. This CDR3 spans 17 amino acids. The ends lost 3 bases at V and 4 bases at J; junction bases unmatched: 13. The germline gives CDR1 MGHRA, CDR2 YSYEKL. The TCR sequence derives from a woman between 35 and 50 years old with COVID-19, enrolled during active disease. The rearrangement uses TRBV4-1 and TRBJ1-2; 8 bases map to TRBD1. The sequencing sample was made of peripheral blood. CDR3 in DNA: TGCGCCAGCAGCCAGGGACAGGATGCCCTCGCATCCTATGGCTACACCTTC. Amino acids: CASSQGQDALASYGYTF.